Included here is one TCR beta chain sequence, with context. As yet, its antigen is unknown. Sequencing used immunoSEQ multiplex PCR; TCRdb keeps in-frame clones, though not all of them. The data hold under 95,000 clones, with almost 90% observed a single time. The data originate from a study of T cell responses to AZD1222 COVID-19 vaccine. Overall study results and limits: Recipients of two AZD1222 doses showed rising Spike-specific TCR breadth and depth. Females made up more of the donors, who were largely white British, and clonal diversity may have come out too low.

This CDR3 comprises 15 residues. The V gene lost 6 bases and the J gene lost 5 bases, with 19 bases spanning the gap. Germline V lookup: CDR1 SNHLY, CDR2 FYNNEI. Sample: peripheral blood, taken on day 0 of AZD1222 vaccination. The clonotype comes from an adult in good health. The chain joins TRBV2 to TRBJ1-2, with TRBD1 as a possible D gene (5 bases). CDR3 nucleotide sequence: TGTGCCAGCAGGAAGGAGGAGAACTGGGGGTATGGCTACACCTTC. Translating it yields CASRKEENWGYGYTF.